A single sample gave rise to the 31 T cell receptor beta chains below, sequenced in a study of post-analysis software for immune sequencing data. Broader study findings: Five TRBV segments were significantly more frequent in patients than in controls. TRBV5-6, TRBV5-1 and TRBV20-1 were among these segments.

Presence of unique molecular identifiers characterized the TCR beta cDNA libraries. TCRdb re-called the PCR reads through MiXCR, storing one row per CDR3 protein. The sample records about 820,000 distinct CDR3 sequences, under 70% being singletons. These receptors lack a known antigen. Sequenced material: blood. The source is a girl aged 10-17 years with multiple sclerosis.

The table lists this clonotype with a few counts. The chain recombines TRBV27 with TRBJ2-1, with 16 bases aligning to TRBD2. The germline CDR1 and CDR2 sequences are MNHEY and SMNVEV (reference sequence). This CDR3 has 16 amino acids. V was clipped by 4 bases and J by 6 bases; unmatched bases: 3. The CDR3 DNA reads TGTGCCAGCAGTTGGGGGACTAGCGGGAGGGCCAATGAGCAGTTCTTC. This codes for CASSWGTSGRANEQFF.

V usage is TRBV5-1 and J usage is TRBJ1-1; 7 bases fit TRBD1. J gave up 1 base and V 3 bases, and 3 bases lay outside the gene matches. The CDR3 totals 14 residues. Per germline, CDR1 SGHRS and CDR2 YFSETQ. The CDR3: CASSSGTENTEAFF. Here the CDR3 DNA reads TGCGCCAGCAGCTCCGGGACAGAGAACACTGAAGCTTTCTTT.

J is TRBJ2-2 and V is TRBV15, with TRBD2 matching over 10 bases. V dropped 5 bases and J dropped 7; count of bases not matched to a gene: 4. Per germline, CDR1 LNHNV and CDR2 YYDKDF (reference sequence). The CDR3 is 14 amino acids. CDR3 sequence (DNA): TGTGCCACCAGCGTCGGGACTAGCGTCGGGGAGCTGTTTTTT. Its protein product is CATSVGTSVGELFF.

The sample holds a few counts of this clonotype. V and J are TRBV20-1 and TRBJ1-1, with TRBD1 identical over 9 bases. Germline V lookup: CDR1 DFQATT, CDR2 SNEGSKA (reference sequence). With V trimmed by 0 bases and J by 9 bases, 5 bases remained unmatched. There are 13 residues in the CDR3. CDR3 sequence: CSARDGDRAQAFF. For the CDR3, the DNA is TGCAGTGCTAGAGATGGGGACAGGGCCCAAGCTTTCTTT.

The V and J genes are TRBV19 and TRBJ1-2; weak D call: TRBD1 (6 bases). The CDR3 spans 15 residues. The V gene's germline CDR1 is LNHDA and CDR2 SQIVND (reference sequence). Trimming took off 1 base at V and 4 bases at J, with 13 bases between the two ends. CDR3 sequence reads: CASSIAAGVTYGYTF. The CDR3 nucleotides read TGTGCCAGTAGTATAGCGGCAGGGGTGACCTATGGCTACACCTTC.

The chain combines TRBV12-3 or TRBV12-4 with TRBJ2-1; the match to TRBD2 covers 9 bases. The CDR3 runs 16 residues. V shed 4 bases, J shed 2 bases, and the junction held 6 bases outside the gene matches. The CDR3 loop is CASSYRGTSPYNEQFF. As DNA, the CDR3 is TGTGCCAGCAGTTACCGGGGGACTAGCCCCTACAATGAGCAGTTCTTC.

V and J are TRBV20-1 and TRBJ1-2, with 8 bases that match TRBD1. J was trimmed by 7 bases and V by 5 bases; bases with no gene match: 9. CDR1 DFQATT and CDR2 SNEGSKA come from the germline V gene (reference sequence). The CDR3 consists of 13 residues. The CDR3 region is CSARYGQGRGYTF. DNA of the CDR3: TGCAGTGCTCGATACGGACAGGGTCGTGGCTACACCTTC.

The chain's CDR3 is CASSLFRTSYTF. The CDR3 DNA reads TGTGCCAGCAGTTTATTTCGGACCTCGTACACCTTC. The rearrangement links TRBV12-3 or TRBV12-4 to TRBJ1-2; D call uncertain. V shed 2 bases and J shed 11 bases, with 12 bases lying between them. The CDR3 covers 12 residues.

The chain uses TRBV29-1 and TRBJ2-7, with TRBD1 identical over 8 bases. J was trimmed by 5 bases and V by 6 bases; bases with no gene match: 9. The CDR3 has 13 residues. Germline lookup yields CDR1 SQVTM and CDR2 ANQGSEA. This CDR3 is CSVAGQGANEQYF. For the CDR3, the DNA is TGCAGCGTCGCCGGGCAGGGGGCGAACGAGCAGTACTTC.

This sequence joins TRBV25-1 and TRBJ2-5; 12 bases align to TRBD2. V shed 3 bases, J shed 5 bases, and the junction held 4 bases outside the gene matches. Per germline, CDR1 MGHDK and CDR2 SYGVNS. This CDR3 is built from 15 residues. The chain's CDR3 is CASSETSGRRETQYF. The DNA of the CDR3 is TGTGCCAGCAGTGAGACTAGCGGGAGACGTGAGACCCAGTACTTC.

This chain joins TRBV4-1 and TRBJ2-3, with TRBD1 as a possible D gene (6 bases). V was shortened by 2 bases and J by 3 bases, with 9 bases between the two germline ends. In germline, CDR1 is MGHRA, CDR2 YSYEKL. The CDR3 covers 14 residues. In DNA form, the CDR3 reads TGCGCCAGCAGCCAAACCGACAGGACAGATACGCAGTATTTT. Translating gives CASSQTDRTDTQYF.

This clonotype has more than one count but fewer than ten. The chain uses TRBV10-3 and TRBJ2-7; 9 bases map to TRBD1. The J call is uncertain, as TRBJ2-5 better fits the DNA end. Germline V gene data show CDR1 as ENHRY and CDR2 as SYGVKD. The CDR3 loop spans 17 amino acids. CDR3 loop: CAISPFPRDREGETQYF. The CDR3 coding sequence is TGTGCCATCAGTCCGTTCCCCCGGGACAGGGAGGGGGAGACCCAGTACTTC.

The V gene is TRBV5-1, the J gene TRBJ2-7; 7 bases map to TRBD1. Germline V CDR1 and CDR2: SGHRS, YFSETQ. This CDR3 has 15 amino acids. With 2 bases clipped from V and 5 bases from J, the junction kept 10 bases outside the gene matches. CDR3 in DNA: TGCGCCAGCAGCTTAACGGACCACAGGGGTAACGAGCAGTACTTC. This codes for CASSLTDHRGNEQYF.

This clonotype has more than one count but fewer than ten. The chain couples TRBV29-1 to TRBJ2-3, with 11 bases identical to TRBD2. The CDR3 spans 16 residues. V shed 3 bases, J shed 2 bases, and the junction held 7 bases outside the gene matches. Germline CDR1 and CDR2: SQVTM and ANQGSEA. The CDR3 coding sequence is TGCAGCGTTGAGGGGGGGACTAGCGGATCCACAGATACGCAGTATTTT. Encoded protein: CSVEGGTSGSTDTQYF.

This clonotype was observed a few times. A read error is possible here, since a much larger clone lies one base away. The chain recombines TRBV3-1 with TRBJ2-1; possible D gene TRBD1, 5 bases. The DNA end favors TRBJ2-7, so the J call may be wrong. This CDR3 comprises 16 residues. Germline values: CDR1 LGHDT, CDR2 YNNKEL (reference sequence). The CDR3 DNA sequence: TGTGCCAGCAGCCGACAGATAGGTATAACCTACAATGAGCAGTACTTC. It is translated as CASSRQIGITYNEQYF.

V is TRBV7-3 and J is TRBJ2-1; D remains unclear. CDR3 size: 15 residues. Looked up from germline, CDR1 is SGHTA and CDR2 is FQGTGA. The V end was cut by 3 bases, the J end by 2 bases, with 11 bases between. CDR3 amino acids: CASSFQAPPYNEQFF. The CDR3 DNA sequence: TGTGCCAGCAGCTTCCAAGCGCCCCCCTACAATGAGCAGTTCTTC.

This chain connects TRBV6-6 to TRBJ2-7; 7 bases are shared with TRBD2. V lost 2 bases, J lost 1 base, and 2 bases stayed unmatched. This CDR3 spans 14 amino acids. Per germline, CDR1 MNHNY and CDR2 SVGAGI (reference sequence). The CDR3 sequence is CASSYPRGSYEQYF. The CDR3 coding sequence is TGTGCCAGCAGTTACCCGCGGGGGTCCTACGAGCAGTACTTC.

The rearrangement joins TRBV12-3 or TRBV12-4 to TRBJ2-2; tentatively, D is TRBD2 (5 bases). The V end lost 8 bases, the J end lost 0 bases, and 16 bases lay between the germline ends. This CDR3 has 16 residues. CDR3: CASLHRAGSNTGELFF. CDR3 nucleotide sequence: TGTGCCAGCCTCCACCGGGCGGGTTCGAACACCGGGGAGCTGTTTTTT.

This clonotype occurred a few times. J is TRBJ2-1 and V is TRBV7-7, with D possibly TRBD2 on 6 matching bases. The CDR3 runs 15 residues. Germline V gives CDR1 SSHAT, CDR2 FNYEAQ (reference sequence). CDR3 region: CAGSPRRVSYNEQFF. CDR3 DNA: TGTGCTGGCAGCCCCCGGAGGGTTTCCTACAATGAGCAGTTCTTC.

This clonotype was detected only a few times. The CDR3, as DNA: TGTGCCACCAGTGATCATAGGGGACTAGCGGGAGCTCCGGATGAGCAGTTCTTC. This codes for CATSDHRGLAGAPDEQFF. This chain connects TRBV24-1 to TRBJ2-1; 14 bases agree with TRBD2. The V gene end was trimmed by 3 bases and the J gene end by 8 bases; junction bases not matched to a gene: 11. Germline V CDR1 and CDR2: KGHDR, SFDVKD. This CDR3 has 18 amino acids.

The chain links TRBV29-1 to TRBJ2-7, with 7 bases aligning to TRBD2. The CDR3 runs to 14 residues. Germline V CDR1 and CDR2: SQVTM, ANQGSEA. Losses at the gene ends were 5 bases for V and 6 bases for J; bases not matched to a gene: 13. As DNA, the CDR3 is TGCAGCGTTCGGGGAACGGGGGGATCAACCGAGCAGTACTTC. This gives the protein CSVRGTGGSTEQYF.

In this sample, this clonotype turned up a few times. V is TRBV6-6 and J is TRBJ1-2; D not resolved. The CDR3 covers 13 residues. The germline V and J ends were trimmed by 5 bases and 4 bases, with 11 bases remaining between them. Germline CDR1 MNHNY, CDR2 SVGAGI (reference sequence). This CDR3 reads CASSSRALYGYTF. The CDR3 nucleotides are TGTGCCAGCAGTAGCCGGGCCCTCTATGGCTACACCTTC.

J is TRBJ2-5 and V is TRBV11-2; D is possibly TRBD2 (6 bases). Germline V lookup: CDR1 SGHAT, CDR2 FQNNGV. V was clipped by 3 bases and J by 4 bases, with 15 bases between them. The CDR3 is 15 residues long. CDR3 sequence reads: CASSFSGVGGETQYF. CDR3 sequence (DNA): TGTGCCAGCAGCTTTAGCGGAGTGGGGGGAGAGACCCAGTACTTC.

V and J are TRBV20-1 and TRBJ2-1; D unresolved. Trimming took off 1 base at V and 0 bases at J, with 7 bases between the two ends. Looked up from germline, CDR1 is DFQATT and CDR2 is SNEGSKA (reference sequence). This CDR3 contains 14 residues. The CDR3 nucleotides are TGCAGTGCTAGAGTTCCCTCCTCCTACAATGAGCAGTTCTTC. Translating gives CSARVPSSYNEQFF.

A few counts support this clonotype. The rearrangement joins TRBV29-1 to TRBJ1-4; no definite D call. Trimming shortened V by 7 bases and J by 12 bases, and 12 bases separated the two germline ends. The CDR3 length is 10 residues. Germline V gene sequence: CDR1 SQVTM, CDR2 ANQGSEA. CDR3 coding DNA: TGCAGCGCCCAGGACGGGGAACTGTTTTTT. Its protein is CSAQDGELFF.

The CDR3 DNA reads as TGCGCCAGCAGCCAAGACCAACTAGCGGGGGCCCAAGAGACCCAGTACTTC. The encoded protein is CASSQDQLAGAQETQYF. V is TRBV4-1 and J is TRBJ2-5; 11 bases are a match to TRBD2. Trimming took 0 bases from V and 1 from J; bases not matched to a gene: 4. Germline V gene sequence: CDR1 MGHRA, CDR2 YSYEKL. The CDR3 covers 17 residues.

The sample holds one count of this clonotype. The V call is TRBV29-1, the J call TRBJ2-3; TRBD2 matches 8 bases. This CDR3 spans 14 amino acids. CDR1 and CDR2 (germline): SQVTM, ANQGSEA. J lost 5 bases, V lost 6 bases, and 10 bases had no gene match. The CDR3 sequence is CSVLWGLVEDTQYF. The CDR3 nucleotides read TGCAGCGTCCTCTGGGGACTAGTGGAAGATACGCAGTATTTT.

The chain recombines TRBV12-3 or TRBV12-4 with TRBJ2-1; 11 nucleotides match TRBD2. This CDR3 is 15 amino acids long. V lost 4 bases to trimming and J lost 5 bases; unmatched junction nucleotides: 4. CDR3 nucleotide sequence: TGTGCCAGCAGTTGGGGGACTAGCGGAGACAATGAGCAGTTCTTC. It is translated as CASSWGTSGDNEQFF.

The chain joins TRBV6-5 to TRBJ1-1; TRBD1 matches at 8 bases. V gave up 0 bases and J gave up 5 bases; unmatched junction bases: 5. Per germline, CDR1 MNHEY and CDR2 SVGAGI. The length of the CDR3 is 15 residues. Here the CDR3 reads CASSYSRQGWTEAFF. Here the CDR3 DNA reads TGTGCCAGCAGTTACTCGAGACAGGGGTGGACTGAAGCTTTCTTT.

This clonotype was seen only a few times. The V call is TRBV7-9, the J call TRBJ2-7, with D maybe TRBD2 (6 bases). The better agreement between TRBJ2-5 and the DNA end casts doubt on the J call. Germline assignment: CDR1 SEHNR and CDR2 FQNEAQ (reference sequence). This CDR3 has 14 amino acids. CDR3 DNA: TGTGCCAGCAGCTTATTAGCAGGGAGGGAGACCCAGTACTTC. This sequence encodes CASSLLAGRETQYF.

The chain carries TRBV5-1 and TRBJ2-1, with D tentatively TRBD1 (5 bases). The CDR3 length is 17 residues. Germline-derived CDR1 and CDR2 are SGHRS and YFSETQ. The V and J ends lost 0 bases and 2 bases respectively, with 15 bases between them. The CDR3 region has the DNA TGCGCCAGCAGCTTGGGTCAGGACATTGACCCCTACAATGAGCAGTTCTTC. It is translated as CASSLGQDIDPYNEQFF.